This T cell receptor (beta chain) was documented in a study of beta chain features in type 1 diabetes. Study-level points and caveats: Shortening that was moderate but significant affected the TCRB CDR3s of Type 1 diabetes patients in all four CD4+ subsets. For patients and controls alike, PCR might favor shorter templates to the same degree.

A single heparinised blood sample, averaging about 100 mL, was obtained per donor. Germline V lookup: CDR1 SQVTM, CDR2 ANQGSEA. The CDR3 is 14 amino acids. Trimming removed 5 bases from V and 2 bases from J, with 14 bases in between. Sequencing targeted expressed TCRB transcripts, as all isolated RNA had been reverse transcribed. Data came from immunoSEQ multiplex PCR; TCRdb stores just in-frame clones and leaves some out. The sample shows 600,000 to 700,000 clones, under 15% of them seen only once. This clone turned up a few times. Its antigen is as yet unknown. This sequence originates from a young man with type 1 diabetes. The J gene is TRBJ2-3, the V gene TRBV29-1; D is unresolved. Sample: naive CD4+ T cells from blood. The CDR3 DNA sequence: TGCAGCGTTTATCCTAGGGCATCCACAGATACGCAGTATTTT. As protein: CSVYPRASTDTQYF.